The T cell receptor beta chain described here comes from a study of identical twins. Using its own MiXCR run on the 5' RACE reads, TCRdb lists one record per CDR3 protein. The sample shows 310,000 or so distinct CDR3 sequences, more than 6.5% of them seen only once. V was cut by 4 bases and J by 5 bases, with 11 bases left in between. Germline V lookup: CDR1 LGHDT, CDR2 YNNKEL (reference sequence). The CDR3 has 14 amino acids. The sample was also reused in another study, on yellow fever vaccine responses in identical twins.

The chain carries TRBV3-1 and TRBJ1-4; D is perhaps TRBD1 (5 bases). The sequence came from a woman between 18 and 30 years old in good health. The sample was memory (CD45RO+) T cells sorted from blood. The CDR3 DNA reads as TGTGCCAGCAGCCCCGGGACGGTGAATGAAAAACTGTTTTTT. Translating gives CASSPGTVNEKLFF.